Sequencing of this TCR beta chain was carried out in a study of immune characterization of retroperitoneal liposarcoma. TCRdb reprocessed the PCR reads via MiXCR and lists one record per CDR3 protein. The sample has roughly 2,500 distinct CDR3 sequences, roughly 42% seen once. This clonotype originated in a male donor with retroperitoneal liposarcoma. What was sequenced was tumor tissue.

CDR3 region: CASSLATPEKGEQYF. CDR3 sequence (DNA): TGTGCCAGCAGCTTAGCTACCCCCGAGAAGGGCGAGCAGTACTTC. The chain couples TRBV7-8 to TRBJ2-5; D not certain. The assigned J gene may be wrong: the sequence end matches TRBJ2-7 better. Germline V CDR1 and CDR2: SGHVS, FQNEAQ. There are 15 residues in the CDR3.